Listed here are 10 T cell receptor beta chains from one sample, sequenced in a study of cytomegalovirus exposure and HLA in healthy donors. 60 Vbeta and 13 Jbeta primers were used in PCR. Data came from immunoSEQ multiplex PCR; TCRdb stores just in-frame clones and leaves some out. The repertoire consists of 150,000 to 200,000 clones, with over 70% occurring once and the leading ten covering roughly 1.4%. What was sequenced was PBMCs. The receptor set was obtained from a woman between 25 and 40 years old in good health and CMV-seropositive.

The chain carries TRBV5-1 and TRBJ2-1; TRBD1 matches 9 bases. CDR3 length: 15 amino acids. V was clipped by 5 bases and J by 4 bases; unmatched bases: 7. CDR1 and CDR2 from the germline V gene are SGHRS and YFSETQ. The CDR3 region is CASRGGQGEYNEQFF. In nucleotides, the CDR3 is TGCGCCAGCAGGGGGGGACAGGGCGAGTACAATGAGCAGTTCTTC.

The chain couples TRBV19 to TRBJ2-1, with D tentatively TRBD2 (5 bases). Trimming left V 5 bases short and J 4 bases short, with 12 bases between. Germline lookup yields CDR1 LNHDA and CDR2 SQIVND (reference sequence). The CDR3 consists of 14 residues. The DNA of the CDR3 is TGTGCCAGTAGTCTAAGAGCGGATTACAATGAGCAGTTCTTC. Its translation is CASSLRADYNEQFF.

This chain connects TRBV27 to TRBJ2-3; 8 bases align to TRBD2. The trim removed 2 bases at V and 0 bases at J, leaving 7 bases unmatched. CDR3 length: 17 residues. Germline-derived CDR1 and CDR2 are MNHEY and SMNVEV (reference sequence). CDR3 sequence reads: CASSLLSSGPSTDTQYF. The CDR3 DNA is TGTGCCAGCAGTTTACTTTCTAGCGGGCCAAGCACAGATACGCAGTATTTT.

V is TRBV27 and J is TRBJ1-5; 7 bases map to TRBD1. The germline gives CDR1 MNHEY, CDR2 SMNVEV (reference sequence). Losses at the gene ends were 3 bases for V and 3 bases for J; bases not matched to a gene: 5. The CDR3 spans 15 residues. CDR3 residues: CASSLSQGYNQPQHF. CDR3 nucleotides: TGTGCCAGCAGTTTGTCACAGGGGTACAATCAGCCCCAGCATTTT.

The rearrangement links TRBV2 to TRBJ2-5; a possible D gene is TRBD1 (5 bases). There are 13 residues in the CDR3. The germline V and J ends were trimmed by 6 bases and 13 bases, with 21 bases remaining between them. Germline CDR1 and CDR2: SNHLY and FYNNEI. Here the CDR3 reads CASSADPGLYPYF. DNA for the CDR3: TGTGCCAGCAGCGCCGATCCAGGGCTCTATCCGTACTTC. Looking up the rest from reference TRBV2 and TRBJ2-5 gives the full variable domain: EPEVTQTPSHQVTQMGQEVILRCVPISNHLYFYWYRQILGQKVEFLVSFYNNEISEKSEIFDDQFSVERPDGSNFTLKIRSTKLEDSAMYFCASSADPGLYPYFGPGTRLLVL.

CDR3 loop: CASRSRWGSGGTGELFF. CDR3 DNA sequence: TGTGCCAGCAGAAGTAGATGGGGTAGCGGGGGCACCGGGGAGCTGTTTTTT. The J gene is TRBJ2-2, the V gene TRBV27; 9 bases match TRBD2. Looked up from germline, CDR1 is MNHEY and CDR2 is SMNVEV (reference sequence). The CDR3 extends over 17 amino acids. V was clipped by 6 bases and J by 4 bases; unmatched bases: 12.

V usage is TRBV19 and J usage is TRBJ2-7; possibly TRBD1 for D (6 bases). Per germline, CDR1 LNHDA and CDR2 SQIVND (reference sequence). Trimming removed 5 bases from V and 4 bases from J, with 15 bases in between. The CDR3 spans 14 residues. CDR3 loop: CASSLGHPGYEQYF. CDR3 coding DNA: TGTGCCAGTAGTCTGGGACACCCGGGGTACGAGCAGTACTTC.

V is TRBV6-1 and J is TRBJ1-5; D gene ambiguous. V lost 11 bases and J lost 5, with 22 bases in between. Germline V gives CDR1 MNHNS, CDR2 SASEGT. CDR3 length: 15 residues. CDR3 amino acids: CAGTTTVHGDQPQHF. The CDR3, as DNA: TGTGCCGGCACAACTACCGTACACGGAGATCAGCCCCAGCATTTT.

This rearrangement joins TRBV28 to TRBJ2-1; 12 bases align to TRBD2. Germline V gene data show CDR1 as MDHEN and CDR2 as SYDVKM. Trimming at V came to 8 bases and at J to 7 bases, leaving 6 bases not matched to a gene. The length of the CDR3 is 14 residues. Here the CDR3 DNA reads TGTGCCAGCCGGGATGGACTAGCGGGAAATGAGCAGTTCTTC. It is translated as CASRDGLAGNEQFF.

The rearrangement joins TRBV5-6 to TRBJ1-1, with D perhaps matching TRBD1 (5 bases). The CDR3 extends over 14 amino acids. The V end lost 10 bases, the J end lost 1 base, and 17 bases lay between the germline ends. CDR1 SGHDT and CDR2 YYEEEE come from the germline V gene. The CDR3 region is CAATSAGGNTEAFF. In DNA, the CDR3 is TGTGCCGCTACCTCGGCGGGGGGGAACACTGAAGCTTTCTTT.